This TCR beta chain was retrieved from a study of regulatory T cells in long-lasting Graves disease. Study-level results: Thyroid tissue went unexamined; only peripheral blood was analyzed. Lower TCR diversity was seen in persistent Graves' patients than in newly diagnosed ones.

Time point meaning: newly diagnosed GD, antithyroid drugs for less than 3 months. PBMC RNA was the source of the TCR library. In regard to this clonotype: The antigen is undetermined.

J lost 4 bases, V lost 0 bases, and 3 bases had no gene match. This CDR3 is 17 amino acids long. Germline CDR1 is LGHNA and CDR2 is YNFKEQ. Building of the TCR beta libraries involved iRepertoire HTBI primers and Arm-PCR of CDR3 regions. Each CDR3 protein gets one entry after TCRdb re-called the multiplex PCR reads with MiXCR. The data hold 520,000 or so distinct CDR3 sequences, with 9.5% to 15% observed a single time. This sample was also put to use in a study of T cells in Graves' hyperthyroidism and ophthalmopathy. That investigation notes: If no ophthalmopathy progression occurred within 18 months, Graves' hyperthyroidism was stable. HTBI primers were used for first-round RT-PCR of the TCR CDR3.

The receptor's source is a woman in her twenties or thirties with Graves disease. V gene TRBV4-2 combines with J gene TRBJ2-1, with 13 bases that match TRBD2. The input for sequencing was peripheral blood mononuclear cells (PBMCs), taken at new diagnosis, from a patient treated with antithyroid drugs. CDR3 loop: CASSQEWTSGRYNEQFF. As DNA, the CDR3 is TGTGCCAGCAGCCAAGAGTGGACTAGCGGGAGATACAATGAGCAGTTCTTC.